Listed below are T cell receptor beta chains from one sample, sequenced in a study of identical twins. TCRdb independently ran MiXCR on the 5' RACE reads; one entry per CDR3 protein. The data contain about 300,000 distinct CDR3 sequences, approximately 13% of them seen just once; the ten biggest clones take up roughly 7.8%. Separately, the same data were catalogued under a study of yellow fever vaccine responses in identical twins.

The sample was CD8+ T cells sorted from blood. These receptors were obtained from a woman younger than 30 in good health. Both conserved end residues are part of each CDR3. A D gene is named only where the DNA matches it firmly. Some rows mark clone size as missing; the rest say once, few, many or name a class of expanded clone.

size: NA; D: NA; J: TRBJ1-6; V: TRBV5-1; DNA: TGCGCCAGCACCCCGGCAGAGACAGCTAATTCACCCCTCCACTTT; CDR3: CASTPAETANSPLHF
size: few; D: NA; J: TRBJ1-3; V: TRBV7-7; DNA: TGTGCCAGCAGCTTAGGCTCAGGGGCCGGAAACACCATATATTTT; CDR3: CASSLGSGAGNTIYF
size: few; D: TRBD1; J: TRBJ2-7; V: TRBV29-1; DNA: TGCAGCGTTTGGGACAGCAGCTACGAGCAGTACTTC; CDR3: CSVWDSSYEQYF
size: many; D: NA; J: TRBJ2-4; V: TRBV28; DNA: TGTGCCAGCAGGGGGGCCAAAAACATTCAGTACTTC; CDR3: CASRGAKNIQYF
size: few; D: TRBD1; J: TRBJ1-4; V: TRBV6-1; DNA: TGTGCCAGCATAGGACAGGGGTTGGGAAATCATCTGAATGAAAAACTGTTTTTT; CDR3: CASIGQGLGNHLNEKLFF
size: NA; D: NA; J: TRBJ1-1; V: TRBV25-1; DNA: TGTGCCAGCAGTGAATCAGACAGAGCTTTCTTT; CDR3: CASSESDRAFF
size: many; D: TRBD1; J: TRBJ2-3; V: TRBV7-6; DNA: TGTGCCAGCAGCTTAGTACAGGGGCCGCGCACAGATACGCAGTATTTT; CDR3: CASSLVQGPRTDTQYF
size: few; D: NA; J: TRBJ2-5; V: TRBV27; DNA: TGTGCCAGCAGGGTTGGAGAGACCCAGTACTTC; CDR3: CASRVGETQYF
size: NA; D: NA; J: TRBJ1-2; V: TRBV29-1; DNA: TGCAGCGTTTTCTCGATTCCGGGCTACACCTTC; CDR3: CSVFSIPGYTF
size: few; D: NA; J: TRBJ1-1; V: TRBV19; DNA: TGTGCCAGTAGTGAGCTCCCTGGATATGGCACTGAAGCTTTCTTT; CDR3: CASSELPGYGTEAFF
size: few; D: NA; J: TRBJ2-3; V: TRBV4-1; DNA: TGCGCCAGCAGCCAAGAGGCTTCTAGCACAGATACGCAGTATTTT; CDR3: CASSQEASSTDTQYF